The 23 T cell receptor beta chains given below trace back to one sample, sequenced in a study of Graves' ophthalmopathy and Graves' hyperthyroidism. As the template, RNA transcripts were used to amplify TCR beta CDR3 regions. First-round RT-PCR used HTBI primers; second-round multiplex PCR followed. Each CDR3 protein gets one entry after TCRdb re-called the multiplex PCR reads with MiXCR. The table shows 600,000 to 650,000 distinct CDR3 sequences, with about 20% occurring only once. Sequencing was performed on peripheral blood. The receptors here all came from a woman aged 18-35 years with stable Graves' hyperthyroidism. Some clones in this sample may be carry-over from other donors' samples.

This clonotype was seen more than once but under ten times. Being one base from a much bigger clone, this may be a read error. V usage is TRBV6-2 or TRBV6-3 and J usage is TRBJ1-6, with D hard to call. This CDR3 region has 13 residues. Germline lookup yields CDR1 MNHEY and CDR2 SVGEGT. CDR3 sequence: CASSYSFYSHLHF. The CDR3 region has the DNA TGTGCCAGCAGTTACTCGTTTTATTCACACCTCCACTTT.

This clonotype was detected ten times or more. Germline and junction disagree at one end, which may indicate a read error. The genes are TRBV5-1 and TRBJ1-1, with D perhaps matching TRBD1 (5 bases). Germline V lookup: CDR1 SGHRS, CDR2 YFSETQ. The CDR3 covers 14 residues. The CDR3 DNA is TGTGCCAGCAGCTTAGCGGGGGGAGGCACTGAAGCTTTCTTT. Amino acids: CASSLAGGGTEAFF.

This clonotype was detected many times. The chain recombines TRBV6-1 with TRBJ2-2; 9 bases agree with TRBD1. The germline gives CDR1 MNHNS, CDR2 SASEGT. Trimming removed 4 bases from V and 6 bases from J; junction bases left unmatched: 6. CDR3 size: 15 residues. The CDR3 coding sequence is TGTGCCAGCAGTGTGGACAGGGGAGGGGCCGGGGAGCTGTTTTTT. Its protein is CASSVDRGGAGELFF.

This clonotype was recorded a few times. The CDR3 DNA sequence: TGCGCCAGCAGCCCGGAAGGGCTAGCGGCCACCCAGTACTTC. It is translated as CASSPEGLAATQYF. The rearrangement uses TRBV5-1 and TRBJ2-5, with 7 bases aligning to TRBD2. The CDR3 loop spans 14 amino acids. Germline loops: CDR1 SGHRS, CDR2 YFSETQ. The J segment lost 8 bases and the V segment lost 4 bases, leaving 11 bases of the junction unmatched.

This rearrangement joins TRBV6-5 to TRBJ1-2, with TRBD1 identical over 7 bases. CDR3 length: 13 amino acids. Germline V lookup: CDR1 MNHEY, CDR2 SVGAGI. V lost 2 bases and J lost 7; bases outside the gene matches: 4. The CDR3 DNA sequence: TGTGCCAGCAGTTACGACAGGGATCGTGGCTACACCTTC. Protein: CASSYDRDRGYTF.

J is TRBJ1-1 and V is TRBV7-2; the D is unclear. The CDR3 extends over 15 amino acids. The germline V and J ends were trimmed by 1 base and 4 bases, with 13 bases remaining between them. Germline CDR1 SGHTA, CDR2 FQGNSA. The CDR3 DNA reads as TGTGCCAGCAGCTTAGAGGGAATAACCGGCACTGAAGCTTTCTTT. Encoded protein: CASSLEGITGTEAFF.

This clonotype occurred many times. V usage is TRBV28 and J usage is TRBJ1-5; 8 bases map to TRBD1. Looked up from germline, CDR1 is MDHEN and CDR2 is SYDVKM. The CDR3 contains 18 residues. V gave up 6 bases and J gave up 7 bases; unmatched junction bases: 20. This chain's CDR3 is CASSPKPTMTGVDQPQHF. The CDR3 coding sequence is TGTGCCAGCAGCCCCAAGCCTACGATGACAGGGGTTGACCAGCCCCAGCATTTT.

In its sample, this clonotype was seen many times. In DNA form, the CDR3 reads TGTGCCTGGAGTGGATACACCGTGCAGTACTTC. The encoded protein is CAWSGYTVQYF. The chain carries TRBV30 and TRBJ2-7; D gene unclear. V lost 1 base and J 9 bases, leaving 10 bases between the germline ends. From germline, CDR1 is GTSNPN and CDR2 SVGIG (reference sequence). The CDR3 runs 11 residues.

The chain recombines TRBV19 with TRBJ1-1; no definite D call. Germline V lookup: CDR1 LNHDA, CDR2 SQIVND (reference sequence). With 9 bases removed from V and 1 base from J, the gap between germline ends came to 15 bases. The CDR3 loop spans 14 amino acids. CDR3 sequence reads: CASRETWPNTEAFF. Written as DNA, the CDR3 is TGTGCCAGCAGAGAGACGTGGCCGAACACTGAAGCTTTCTTT.

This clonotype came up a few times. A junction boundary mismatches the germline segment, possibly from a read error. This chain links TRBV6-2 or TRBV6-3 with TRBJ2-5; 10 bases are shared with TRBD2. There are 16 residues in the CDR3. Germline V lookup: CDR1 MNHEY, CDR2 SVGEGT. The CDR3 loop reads CASSSGLAAYQETKYF. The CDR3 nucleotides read TGTGCCAGCAGTTCTGGACTAGCGGCTTACCAAGAGACCAAGTACTTC.

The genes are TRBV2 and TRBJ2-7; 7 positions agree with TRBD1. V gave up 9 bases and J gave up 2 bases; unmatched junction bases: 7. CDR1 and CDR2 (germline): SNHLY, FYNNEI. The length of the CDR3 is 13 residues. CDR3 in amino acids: CASGSGGTYEQYF. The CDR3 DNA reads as TGTGCCAGTGGGTCAGGGGGAACCTACGAGCAGTACTTC.

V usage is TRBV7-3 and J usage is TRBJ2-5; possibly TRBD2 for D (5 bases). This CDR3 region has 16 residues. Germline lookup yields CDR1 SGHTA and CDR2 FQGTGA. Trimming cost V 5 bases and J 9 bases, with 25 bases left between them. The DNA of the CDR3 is TGTGCCAGCAGCCCGGGTCTACTAGTGTTCCCTGAGGCCCAGTACTTC. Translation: CASSPGLLVFPEAQYF.

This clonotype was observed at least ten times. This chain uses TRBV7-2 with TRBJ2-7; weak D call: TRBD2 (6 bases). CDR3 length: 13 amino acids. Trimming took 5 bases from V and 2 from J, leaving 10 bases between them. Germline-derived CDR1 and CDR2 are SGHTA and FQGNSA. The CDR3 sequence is CASSPGAPYEQYF. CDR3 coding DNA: TGTGCCAGCAGCCCGGGAGCCCCCTACGAGCAGTACTTC.

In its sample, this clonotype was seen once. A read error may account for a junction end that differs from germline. CDR3 residues: CASSITGNNQPQQF. The CDR3 DNA reads as TGTGCCAGCTCGATTACAGGAAACAATCAGCCCCAGCAGTTT. The chain recombines TRBV18 with TRBJ1-5; maybe TRBD1 (5 bases). Germline CDR1 and CDR2: KGHSH and LQKENI. The CDR3 has 14 residues.

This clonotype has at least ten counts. Here the CDR3 DNA reads TGTGCCACCAGTGGTACAGGGTCGAGCGGGGAGCTGTTTTTT. Encoded protein: CATSGTGSSGELFF. This chain connects TRBV24-1 to TRBJ2-2; tentative D call: TRBD1 (6 bases). Trimming cost V 5 bases and J 7 bases, with 13 bases left between them. The CDR3 loop spans 14 amino acids. Germline V lookup: CDR1 KGHDR, CDR2 SFDVKD.

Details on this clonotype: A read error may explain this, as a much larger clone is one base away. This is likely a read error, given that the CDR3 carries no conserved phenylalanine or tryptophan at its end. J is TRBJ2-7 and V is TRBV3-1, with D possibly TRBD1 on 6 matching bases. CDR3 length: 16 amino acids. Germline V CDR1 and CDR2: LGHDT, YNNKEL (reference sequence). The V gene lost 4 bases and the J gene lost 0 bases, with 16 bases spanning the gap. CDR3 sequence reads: CASSPEPTGRSYEQYY. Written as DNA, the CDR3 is TGTGCCAGCAGCCCCGAACCGACAGGCCGCTCCTACGAGCAGTACTAC.

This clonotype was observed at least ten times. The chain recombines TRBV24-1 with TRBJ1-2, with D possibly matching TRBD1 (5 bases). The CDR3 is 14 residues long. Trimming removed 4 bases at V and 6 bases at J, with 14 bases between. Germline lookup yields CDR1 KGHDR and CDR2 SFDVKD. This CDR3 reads CATSDLTEINGYTF. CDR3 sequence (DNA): TGTGCCACCAGTGACTTGACAGAAATTAATGGCTACACCTTC.

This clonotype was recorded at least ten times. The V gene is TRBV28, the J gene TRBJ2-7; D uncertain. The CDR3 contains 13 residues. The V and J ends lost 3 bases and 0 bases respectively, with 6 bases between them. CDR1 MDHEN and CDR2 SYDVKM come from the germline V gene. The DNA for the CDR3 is TGTGCCAGCAGTTTTGGCCCCTCCTACGAGCAGTACTTC. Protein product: CASSFGPSYEQYF.

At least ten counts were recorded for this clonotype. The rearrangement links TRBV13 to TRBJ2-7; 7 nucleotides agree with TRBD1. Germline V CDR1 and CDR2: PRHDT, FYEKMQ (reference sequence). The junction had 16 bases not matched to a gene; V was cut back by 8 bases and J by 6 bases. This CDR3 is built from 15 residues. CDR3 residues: CASAGRDRAYREQYF. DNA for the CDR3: TGTGCCAGCGCCGGCCGAGACAGGGCATATCGCGAGCAGTACTTC.

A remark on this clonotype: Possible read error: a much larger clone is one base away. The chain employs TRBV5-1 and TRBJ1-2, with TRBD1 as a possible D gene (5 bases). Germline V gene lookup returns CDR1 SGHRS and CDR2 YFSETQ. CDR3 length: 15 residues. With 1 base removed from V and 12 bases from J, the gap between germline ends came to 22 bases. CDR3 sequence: CASSLTSRGGTRDTF. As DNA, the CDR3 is TGCGCCAGCAGCTTGACTTCACGTGGGGGGACGCGCGACACCTTC.

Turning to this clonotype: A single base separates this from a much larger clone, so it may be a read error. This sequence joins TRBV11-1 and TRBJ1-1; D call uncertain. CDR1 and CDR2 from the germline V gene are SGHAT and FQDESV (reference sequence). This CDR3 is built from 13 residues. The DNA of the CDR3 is TGTGCCAGCAGCTTTAAGCCGAACACTGAAGCTTGCTTT. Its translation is CASSFKPNTEACF. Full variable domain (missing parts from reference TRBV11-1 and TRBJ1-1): EAEVAQSPRYKITEKSQAVAFWCDPISGHATLYWYRQILGQGPELLVQFQDESVVDDSQLPKDRFSAERLKGVDSTLKIQPAELGDSAMYLCASSFKPNTEACFGQGTRLTVV.

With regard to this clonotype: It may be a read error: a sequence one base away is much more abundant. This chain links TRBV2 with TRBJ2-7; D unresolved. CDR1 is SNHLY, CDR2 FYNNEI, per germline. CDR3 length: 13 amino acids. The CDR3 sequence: CACSPVGFREQYF. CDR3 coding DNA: TGTGCCTGCAGCCCGGTTGGGTTCAGGGAGCAGTACTTC.

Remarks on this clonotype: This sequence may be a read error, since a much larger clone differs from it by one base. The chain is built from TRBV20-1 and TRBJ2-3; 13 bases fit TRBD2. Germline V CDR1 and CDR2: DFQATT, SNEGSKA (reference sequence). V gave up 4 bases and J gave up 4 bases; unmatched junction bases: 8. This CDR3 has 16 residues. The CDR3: CSAIVTSGRVADTQYF. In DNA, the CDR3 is TGCAGTGCTATCGTCACTAGCGGGAGGGTTGCAGATACGCAGTATTTT.